This T cell receptor (beta chain) originates from a study of Ad26.COV2.S vaccination and SARS-CoV-2 variants. For the study at large: This donor came from the COV1001 trial of Ad26.COV2.S. Study findings and constraints: In TCR breadth and depth analyses, total T cell responses may have been underestimated.

Treatment reported: around 19 received Ad26.COV2.S at low or high dose, single or two shots; about 5 received placebo; per-sample allocation not given. Sampling was done on day 63 after the first vaccine or placebo injection. Some clones are missing from TCRdb's copy, which holds only in-frame ones; the method was immunoSEQ multiplex PCR. The sample consists of some 480,000 clones, roughly 85% of them appearing once. Regarding this clone: Its antigen is undetermined.

This clonotype was obtained from a person between 18 and 65 years old who received the Ad26.COV2.S COVID-19 vaccine or a placebo. Specimen: peripheral blood, collected in a trial of Ad26.COV2.S vaccine versus placebo.

CDR3 region: CASSGLAGEQYF. The CDR3 DNA sequence: TGTGCCAGCAGCGGACTAGCTGGTGAGCAGTACTTC. V gene TRBV9 combines with J gene TRBJ2-7, with 7 bases lining up with TRBD2. The trim removed 3 bases at V and 7 bases at J, leaving 4 bases unmatched. The CDR3 is 12 residues long. Germline CDR1 SGDLS, CDR2 YYNGEE.